This T cell receptor (beta chain) was sequenced in a study of vaccination effects on CD4 cells after COVID-19. Clones were read by immunoSEQ multiplex PCR, and TCRdb kept only the in-frame ones, dropping some. The sample shows some 40,000 clones, 76% of them seen only once. Investigators separated out CD4+ T cells once 9 to 11 days of culture had passed. Infection with SARS-CoV-2 occurred in the person between March and December 2020, and PCR confirmed it. Vaccine administered to participants consisted of two doses of either BNT162b2 or mRNA-1273. About this clone: The antigen is undetermined.

The V gene's germline CDR1 is LGHDT and CDR2 YNNKEL (reference sequence). The germline V and J ends were trimmed by 3 bases and 0 bases, with 5 bases remaining between them. CDR3 length: 13 residues. The material was CD4+ T cells from PBMCs cultured without peptide, obtained after COVID-19 vaccination. This clonotype originated in a human donor who had a prior SARS-CoV-2 infection. The chain carries TRBV3-1 (or the pseudogene TRBV3-2) and TRBJ1-2; D remains ambiguous. The CDR3, as DNA: TGTGCCAGCAGCCAGAGAGCTAACTATGGCTACACCTTC. It is translated as CASSQRANYGYTF.